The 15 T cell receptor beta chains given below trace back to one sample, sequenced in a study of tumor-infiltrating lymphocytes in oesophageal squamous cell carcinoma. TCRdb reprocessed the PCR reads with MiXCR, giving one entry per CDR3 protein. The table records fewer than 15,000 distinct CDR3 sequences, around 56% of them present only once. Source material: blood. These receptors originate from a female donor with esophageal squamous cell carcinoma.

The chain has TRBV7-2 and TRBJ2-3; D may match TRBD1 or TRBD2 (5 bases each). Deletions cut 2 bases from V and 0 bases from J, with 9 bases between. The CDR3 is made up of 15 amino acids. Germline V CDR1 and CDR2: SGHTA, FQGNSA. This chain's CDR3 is CASSLMRGSTDTQYF. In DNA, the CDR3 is TGTGCCAGCAGCTTAATGAGGGGAAGCACAGATACGCAGTATTTT.

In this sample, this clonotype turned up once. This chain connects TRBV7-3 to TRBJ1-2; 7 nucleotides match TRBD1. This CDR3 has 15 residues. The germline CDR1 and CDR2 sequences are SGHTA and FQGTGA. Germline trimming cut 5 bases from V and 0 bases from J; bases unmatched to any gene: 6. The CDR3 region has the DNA TGTGCCAGCAGCCCGGGGACAGCACCTAACTATGGCTACACCTTC. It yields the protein CASSPGTAPNYGYTF.

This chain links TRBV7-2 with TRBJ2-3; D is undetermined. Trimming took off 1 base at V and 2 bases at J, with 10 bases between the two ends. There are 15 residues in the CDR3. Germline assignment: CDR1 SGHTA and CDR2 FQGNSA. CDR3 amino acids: CASSLGQVDTDTQYF. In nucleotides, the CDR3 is TGTGCCAGCAGCTTAGGTCAGGTGGACACAGATACGCAGTATTTT.

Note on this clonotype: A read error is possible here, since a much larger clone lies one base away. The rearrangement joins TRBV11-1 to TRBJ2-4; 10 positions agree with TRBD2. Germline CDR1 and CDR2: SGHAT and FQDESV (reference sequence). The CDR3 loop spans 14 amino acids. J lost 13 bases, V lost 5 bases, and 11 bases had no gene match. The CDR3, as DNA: TGTGCCAGCAGCACTAGCGGGATTAACAATGAGCAGTACTTC. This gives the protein CASSTSGINNEQYF.

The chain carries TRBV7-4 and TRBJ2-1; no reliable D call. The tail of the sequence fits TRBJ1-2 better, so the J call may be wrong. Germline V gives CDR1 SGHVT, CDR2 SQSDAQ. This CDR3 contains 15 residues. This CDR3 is CASSRSGPQASGYTF. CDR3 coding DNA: TGTGCCAGCAGCCGTAGCGGTCCGCAGGCTAGTGGCTACACCTTC.

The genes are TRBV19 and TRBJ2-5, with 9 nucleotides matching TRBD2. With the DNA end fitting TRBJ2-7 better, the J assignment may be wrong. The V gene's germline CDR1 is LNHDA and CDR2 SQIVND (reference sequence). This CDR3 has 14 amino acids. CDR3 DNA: TGTGCCAGTAGCAGACTAGCGGTGGGCTACGAGCAGTACTTC. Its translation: CASSRLAVGYEQYF.

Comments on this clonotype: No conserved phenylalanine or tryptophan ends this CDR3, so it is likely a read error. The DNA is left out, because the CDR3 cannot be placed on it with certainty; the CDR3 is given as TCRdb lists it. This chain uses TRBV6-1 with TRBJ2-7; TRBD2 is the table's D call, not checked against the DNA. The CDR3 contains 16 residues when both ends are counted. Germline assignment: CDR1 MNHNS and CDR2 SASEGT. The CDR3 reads CASTPGRGASGYTFGS.

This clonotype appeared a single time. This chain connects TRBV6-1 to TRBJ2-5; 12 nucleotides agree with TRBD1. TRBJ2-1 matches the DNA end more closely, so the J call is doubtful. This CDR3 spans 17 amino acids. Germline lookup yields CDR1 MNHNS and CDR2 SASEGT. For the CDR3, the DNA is TGTGCCAGCAGCCGAGGGACAGGGGGCTACATTCATAATGAGCAGTTCTTC. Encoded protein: CASSRGTGGYIHNEQFF.

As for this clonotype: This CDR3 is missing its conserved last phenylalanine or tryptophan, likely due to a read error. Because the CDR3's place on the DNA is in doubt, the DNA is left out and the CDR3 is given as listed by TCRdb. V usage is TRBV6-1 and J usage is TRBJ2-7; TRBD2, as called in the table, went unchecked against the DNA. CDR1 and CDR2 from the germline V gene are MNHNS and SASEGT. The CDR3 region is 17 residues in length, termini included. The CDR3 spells CASSGFGEANYGYTLGS.

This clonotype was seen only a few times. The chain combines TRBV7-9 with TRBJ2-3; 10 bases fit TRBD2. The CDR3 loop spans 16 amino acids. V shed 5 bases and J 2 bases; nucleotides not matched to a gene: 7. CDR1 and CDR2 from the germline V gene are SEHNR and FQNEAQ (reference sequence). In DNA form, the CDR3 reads TGTGCCAGCAGCCCAGCTAGCGGGAGTATCACAGATACGCAGTATTTT. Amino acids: CASSPASGSITDTQYF.

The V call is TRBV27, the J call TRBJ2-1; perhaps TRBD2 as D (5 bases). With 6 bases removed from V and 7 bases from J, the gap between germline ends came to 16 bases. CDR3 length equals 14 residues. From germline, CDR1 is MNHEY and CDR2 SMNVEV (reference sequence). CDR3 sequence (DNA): TGTGCCAGCAGGGACTCTCAAAAAAGGAATGAGCAGTTCTTC. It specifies CASRDSQKRNEQFF.

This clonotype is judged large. In DNA form, the CDR3 reads TGTGCCAGCAGCTTAGGGGCTAGCGGGAGTCCAGATACGCAGTATTTT. It specifies CASSLGASGSPDTQYF. This sequence joins TRBV7-8 and TRBJ2-3, with 10 bases aligning to TRBD2. CDR1 SGHVS and CDR2 FQNEAQ come from the germline V gene. This CDR3 has 16 amino acids. V trimming: 1 base; J trimming: 4 bases; junction bases outside the gene matches: 5.

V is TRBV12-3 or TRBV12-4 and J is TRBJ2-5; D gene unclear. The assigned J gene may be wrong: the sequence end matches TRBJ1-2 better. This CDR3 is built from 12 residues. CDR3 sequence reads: CASSLALAGYTF. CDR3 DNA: TGTGCCAGCAGTTTAGCGCTAGCTGGCTACACCTTC.

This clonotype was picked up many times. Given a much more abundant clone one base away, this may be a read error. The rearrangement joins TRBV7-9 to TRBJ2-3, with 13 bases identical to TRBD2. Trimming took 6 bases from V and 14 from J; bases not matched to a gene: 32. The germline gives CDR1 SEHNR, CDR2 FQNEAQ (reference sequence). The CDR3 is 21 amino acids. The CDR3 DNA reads TGTGCCAGCAGGTCCCCGCCGGGACTAGCGGGGAATCCCGAGAACACCGGGGAGCTGTATTTT. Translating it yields CASRSPPGLAGNPENTGELYF.

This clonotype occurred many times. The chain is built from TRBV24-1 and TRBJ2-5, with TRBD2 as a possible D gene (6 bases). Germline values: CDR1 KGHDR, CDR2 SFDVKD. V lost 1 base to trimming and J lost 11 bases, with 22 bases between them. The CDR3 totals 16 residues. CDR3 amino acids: CATSDLVGGSTNEQYF. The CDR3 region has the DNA TGTGCCACCAGTGATTTAGTCGGAGGGAGTACCAATGAGCAGTACTTC.